Listed here are 13 T cell receptor beta chains from one sample, sequenced in a study of OX40 agonist ivuxolimab in advanced cancers. Measured with immunoSEQ multiplex PCR; TCRdb has only the in-frame clones, and not every one. The sample records 55,000 to 70,000 clones, about 88% being singletons. The source material was CD4+ or CD8+ T cells sorted from blood, sampled in a trial of the OX40 agonist ivuxolimab. These receptors all stem from an adult with an advanced solid tumor such as melanoma, head and neck, liver or kidney cancer.

The gene calls are TRBV4-1 and TRBJ1-2; the match to TRBD1 covers 9 bases. J gave up 3 bases and V 4 bases, and 6 bases lay outside the gene matches. The CDR3 length is 15 residues. Germline loops: CDR1 MGHRA, CDR2 YSYEKL. The CDR3, as DNA: TGCGCCAGCAGCCCTGGGACAGGGAACTACTATGGCTACACCTTC. It encodes CASSPGTGNYYGYTF.

The chain employs TRBV27 and TRBJ1-4, with TRBD1 matching over 12 bases. The CDR3 contains 18 residues. V gave up 7 bases and J gave up 4 bases; unmatched junction bases: 13. Per germline, CDR1 MNHEY and CDR2 SMNVEV (reference sequence). CDR3: CASMRRRDRGHGNEKLFF. The CDR3 DNA is TGTGCCAGCATGAGGAGAAGGGACAGGGGGCATGGTAATGAAAAACTGTTTTTT.

The chain employs TRBV19 and TRBJ1-2, with D unresolved. Trimming shortened V by 2 bases and J by 0 bases, and 10 bases separated the two germline ends. The germline V gene encodes CDR1 LNHDA and CDR2 SQIVND (reference sequence). This CDR3 spans 15 amino acids. CDR3 sequence reads: CASSIYGKTNYGYTF. CDR3 sequence (DNA): TGTGCCAGTAGTATATACGGCAAGACTAACTATGGCTACACCTTC.

This clone has only a few counts. V and J are TRBV30 and TRBJ2-2; D may correspond to TRBD1 or TRBD2 (5 bases each). This CDR3 spans 15 amino acids. Trimming left V 3 bases short and J 5 bases short, with 16 bases between. CDR1 is GTSNPN, CDR2 SVGIG, per germline (reference sequence). The CDR3, as DNA: TGTGCCTGGAGGGACTTAATTTGGGGGACCGGGGAGCTGTTTTTT. This gives the protein CAWRDLIWGTGELFF.

The chain has TRBV19 and TRBJ1-2; the match to TRBD1 covers 9 bases. This CDR3 has 16 residues. J lost 1 base, V lost 10 bases, and 13 bases had no gene match. The germline V gene has CDR1 LNHDA and CDR2 SQIVND (reference sequence). CDR3 residues: CAIKRGTGRDNYGYTF. As DNA, the CDR3 is TGTGCCATTAAAAGAGGGACAGGGAGGGATAACTATGGCTACACCTTC.

V is TRBV7-9 and J is TRBJ1-1; the D gene is possibly TRBD1 (6 bases). The germline V gene encodes CDR1 SEHNR and CDR2 FQNEAQ (reference sequence). V was cut by 2 bases and J by 4 bases, with 11 bases left in between. The CDR3 is made up of 14 amino acids. The CDR3 protein is CASSLRGAGTEAFF. CDR3 bases: TGTGCCAGCAGCTTAAGGGGGGCCGGCACTGAAGCTTTCTTT.

CDR3 DNA: TGTGCCAGCAGCCCTAGGAGCGGGGGGGCGTACAATGAGCAGTTCTTC. Protein sequence: CASSPRSGGAYNEQFF. V gene TRBV7-2 combines with J gene TRBJ2-1; TRBD2 aligns across 10 bases. The ends lost 5 bases at V and 4 bases at J; junction bases unmatched: 8. This CDR3 is built from 16 residues. The germline CDR1 and CDR2 sequences are SGHTA and FQGNSA.

The chain employs TRBV2 and TRBJ1-1; 9 nucleotides line up with TRBD1. Germline V gene sequence: CDR1 SNHLY, CDR2 FYNNEI. V was pared by 10 bases and J by 4 bases, with 10 bases of the junction left unmatched. The CDR3 is 14 residues long. CDR3 sequence reads: CAMDRGGRGTEAFF. The CDR3 bases are TGTGCCATGGACAGGGGTGGAAGGGGCACTGAAGCTTTCTTT.

The chain has TRBV5-1 and TRBJ2-3; the D gene is possibly TRBD2 (5 bases). CDR3 length: 13 residues. Germline lookup yields CDR1 SGHRS and CDR2 YFSETQ. With 6 bases removed from V and 6 bases from J, the gap between germline ends came to 14 bases. The CDR3 is CASKVAGGDTQYF. For the CDR3, the DNA is TGCGCCAGCAAGGTCGCGGGCGGGGATACGCAGTATTTT. The full variable domain, completed using reference TRBV5-1 and TRBJ2-3, is KAGVTQTPRYLIKTRGQQVTLSCSPISGHRSVSWYQQTPGQGLQFLFEYFSETQRNKGNFPGRFSGRQFSNSRSEMNVSTLELGDSALYLCASKVAGGDTQYFGPGTRLTVL.

In its sample, this clone was seen a few times. The J gene is TRBJ1-5, the V gene TRBV2, with a weak D call TRBD1 (5 bases). The germline CDR1 and CDR2 sequences are SNHLY and FYNNEI. V was pared by 3 bases and J by 3 bases, with 15 bases between. The CDR3 is 16 residues long. The CDR3 sequence is CASSDAQAHLNQPQHF. CDR3 sequence (DNA): TGTGCCAGCAGTGATGCACAGGCGCATCTCAATCAGCCCCAGCATTTT.

This rearrangement joins TRBV7-9 to TRBJ2-6, with D maybe TRBD2 (5 bases). Trimming removed 1 base at V and 6 bases at J, with 13 bases between. Germline V CDR1 and CDR2: SEHNR, FQNEAQ (reference sequence). This CDR3 has 16 residues. The CDR3 nucleotides read TGTGCCAGCAGCTTAGGCGGGTTTGTTGAGGCCAACGTCCTGACTTTC. It yields the protein CASSLGGFVEANVLTF.

The chain recombines TRBV7-9 with TRBJ2-1, with unresolved D. The CDR3 consists of 15 residues. V shed 1 base and J shed 3 bases, with 10 bases lying between them. Germline CDR1 SEHNR, CDR2 FQNEAQ (reference sequence). DNA of the CDR3: TGTGCCAGCAGCTTAGGGACGGCGGACTACAATGAGCAGTTCTTC. Encoded protein: CASSLGTADYNEQFF. The variable domain in full, with the rest retrieved from reference TRBV7-9 and TRBJ2-1, is DTGVSQNPRHKITKRGQNVTFRCDPISEHNRLYWYRQTLGQGPEFLTYFQNEAQLEKSRLLSDRFSAERPKGSFSTLEIQRTEQGDSAMYLCASSLGTADYNEQFFGPGTRLTVL.

This sequence joins TRBV14 and TRBJ2-5; weak D call: TRBD2 (5 bases). Trimming removed 0 bases at V and 9 bases at J, with 14 bases between. The CDR3 has 14 amino acids. The germline CDR1 and CDR2 sequences are SGHDN and FVKESK. For the CDR3, the DNA is TGTGCCAGCAGCCAAGAAGGAGGAAGGTTGGCCCAGTACTTC. The encoded protein is CASSQEGGRLAQYF.